Listed below are T cell receptor beta chains from one sample, sequenced in a study of T cell repertoires in cytomegalovirus infection. TCRdb reanalysed the reads using MiXCR and keeps one entry per CDR3 protein. The table records approximately 990,000 distinct CDR3 sequences, roughly 30% of them present only once. Their antigens are not known. This sample comprised cultured CD8+ T cells from PBMCs, obtained from culture after CMV antigen stimulation. The source is a human donor in good health (CMV status not recorded). Some clones in this sample may be carry-over from other donors' samples. The CDR3 runs from the conserved cysteine through the conserved F or W. The order of the fields is J gene, CDR3 length, V gene, CDR3 protein.

TRBJ2-3 15 TRBV7-2 CVSSRTGDSTDTQYF
TRBJ2-7 15 TRBV7-8 CASSPRDRRIYEQYF
TRBJ1-1 13 TRBV5-6 CASSLDRETEAFF
TRBJ2-2 16 TRBV2 CASIPQERGNTGELFF
TRBJ1-1 15 TRBV5-6 CASSFPSGGWTEAFF
TRBJ2-3 15 TRBV2 CASPSGQTSTDTQYF
TRBJ1-5 14 TRBV12-3/TRBV12-4 CASLAGARNQPQHF
TRBJ2-3 16 TRBV24-1 CATSDPGGDITDTQYF
TRBJ2-1 14 TRBV27 CASSPPSSLNEQFF
TRBJ1-5 15 TRBV12-3/TRBV12-4 CASSLGPNPNQPQHF
TRBJ1-4 11 TRBV5-1 CASSSAGILFF
TRBJ1-5 12 TRBV27 CASSTSNQPQHF
TRBJ2-3 13 TRBV7-9 CASSDKRTDTQYF
TRBJ2-1 15 TRBV7-2 CASSYPTGRNPAAFF
TRBJ2-7 15 TRBV4-1 CASSQAPGQGYEQYF
TRBJ2-2 15 TRBV7-9 CASSSKNREVGELFF
TRBJ2-3 17 TRBV6-1 CASSGAPGAVSTDTQYF
TRBJ1-1 12 TRBV12-3/TRBV12-4 CASSFWDGEAFF